This T cell receptor beta chain was documented in a study of cytomegalovirus exposure and HLA in healthy donors. Study-level results: Most TCR sequences proved rare, with some public TCRs found in many donors.

PCR involved 60 Vbeta and 13 Jbeta primers. Produced via immunoSEQ multiplex PCR; TCRdb's table is partial and in-frame only. Of 150,000 or so clones in the sample, approximately 70% were seen once. As concerns this clone: Antigen specificity is unknown.

The ends lost 5 bases at V and 4 bases at J; junction bases unmatched: 1. Germline V gene data show CDR1 as PRHDT and CDR2 as FYEKMQ (reference sequence). There are 14 residues in the CDR3. Every donor was a healthy person donating bone marrow. V and J are TRBV13 and TRBJ2-1; TRBD2 matches at 11 bases. The receptor's source is a woman aged 18-29 years in good health and CMV-seronegative. Sequenced input: PBMCs. The CDR3 nucleotides are TGTGCCAGCAGCGGGACTAGCGGATACAATGAGCAGTTCTTC. Translating it yields CASSGTSGYNEQFF.